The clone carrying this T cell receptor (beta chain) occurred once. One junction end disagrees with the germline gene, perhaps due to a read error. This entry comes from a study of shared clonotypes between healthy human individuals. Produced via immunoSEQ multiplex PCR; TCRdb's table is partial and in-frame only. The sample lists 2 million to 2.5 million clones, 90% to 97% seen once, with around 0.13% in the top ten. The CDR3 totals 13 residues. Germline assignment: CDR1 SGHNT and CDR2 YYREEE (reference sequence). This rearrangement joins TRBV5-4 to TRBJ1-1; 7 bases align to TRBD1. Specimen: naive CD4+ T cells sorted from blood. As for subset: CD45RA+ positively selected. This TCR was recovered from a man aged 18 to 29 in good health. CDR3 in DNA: TGTGCCAGCAGCACCTGGACAGGAACTGAAGCTCTCTTT. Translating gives CASSTWTGTEALF.